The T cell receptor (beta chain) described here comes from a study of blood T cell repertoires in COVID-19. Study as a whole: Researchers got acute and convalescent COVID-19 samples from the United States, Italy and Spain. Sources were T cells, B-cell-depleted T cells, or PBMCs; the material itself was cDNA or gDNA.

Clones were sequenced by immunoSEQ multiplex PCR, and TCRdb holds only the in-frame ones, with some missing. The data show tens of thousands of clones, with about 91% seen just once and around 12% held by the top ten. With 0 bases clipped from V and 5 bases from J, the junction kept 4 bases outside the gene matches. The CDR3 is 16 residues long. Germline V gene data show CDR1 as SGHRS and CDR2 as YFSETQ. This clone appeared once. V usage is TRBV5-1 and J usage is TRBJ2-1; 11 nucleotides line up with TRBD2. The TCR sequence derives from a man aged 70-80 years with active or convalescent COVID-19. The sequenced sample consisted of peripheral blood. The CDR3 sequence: CASSLAGTSGDNEQFF. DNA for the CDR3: TGCGCCAGCAGCTTGGCCGGGACTAGCGGCGACAATGAGCAGTTCTTC.